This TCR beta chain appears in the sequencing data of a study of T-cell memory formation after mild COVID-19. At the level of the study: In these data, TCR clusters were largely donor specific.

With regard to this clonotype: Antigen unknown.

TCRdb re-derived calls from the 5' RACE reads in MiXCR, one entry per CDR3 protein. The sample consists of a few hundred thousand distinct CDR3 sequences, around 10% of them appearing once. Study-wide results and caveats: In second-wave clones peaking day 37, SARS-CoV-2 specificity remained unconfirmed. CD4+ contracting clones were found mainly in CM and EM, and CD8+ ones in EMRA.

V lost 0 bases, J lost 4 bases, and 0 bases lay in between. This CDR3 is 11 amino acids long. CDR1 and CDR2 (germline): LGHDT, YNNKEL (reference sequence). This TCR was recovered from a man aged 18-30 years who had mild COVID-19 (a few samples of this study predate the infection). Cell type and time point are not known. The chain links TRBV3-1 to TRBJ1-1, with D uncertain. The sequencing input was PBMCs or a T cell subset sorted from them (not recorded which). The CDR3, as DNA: TGTGCCAGCAGCCAAGACACTGAAGCTTTCTTT. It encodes CASSQDTEAFF.